This T cell receptor (beta chain) appears in the sequencing data of a study of beta chain features in type 1 diabetes. Study-wide points: Shorter TCRB CDR3s, moderately but significantly so, marked every one of the four CD4+ subsets in Type 1 diabetes patients. No resolution was reached here on whether HLA type influences TCRB rearrangement.

The entirety of the isolated RNA underwent reverse transcription, so expressed TCRB transcripts were sequenced. Profiled with immunoSEQ multiplex PCR; TCRdb holds only in-frame clones, not every one. This table holds about 360,000 clones, roughly an eighth found once. Turning to this clone: The antigen is unknown.

Trimming cost V 4 bases and J 7 bases, with 18 bases left between them. Germline V gene data show CDR1 as SGHTA and CDR2 as FQGNSA. The CDR3 runs 15 residues. Input material: naive CD4+ T cells from blood. The V call is TRBV7-2, the J call TRBJ2-3, with a tentative D call TRBD2 (6 bases). This receptor was taken from a woman aged 18-35 years with type 1 diabetes. CDR3 sequence: CASSSAGRVTNTQYF. The CDR3 DNA sequence: TGTGCCAGCAGCTCGGCGGGAAGGGTCACGAATACGCAGTATTTT.